These 9 T cell receptor beta chains originate from one sample sequenced in a study of response to subunit inactivated influenza vaccine. TCRdb re-called the RT-PCR reads with MiXCR, one entry per CDR3 protein. This table holds roughly 700,000 distinct CDR3 sequences, around 16% found once. The sample here was PBMCs from blood, taken roughly 12 days after vaccination. Receptors were obtained from a man aged 50-59 years who received an inactivated influenza vaccine.

Many counts were recorded for this clonotype. The rearrangement links TRBV7-9 to TRBJ1-6; TRBD1 aligns across 11 bases. The CDR3 is 14 residues long. V dropped 5 bases and J dropped 7; count of bases not matched to a gene: 1. The germline gives CDR1 SEHNR, CDR2 FQNEAQ (reference sequence). The CDR3 region is CASSRDRGNSPLHF. CDR3 coding DNA: TGTGCCAGCAGCCGGGACAGGGGGAATTCACCCCTCCACTTT.

This clonotype was counted once. The rearrangement links TRBV11-2 to TRBJ2-3; TRBD1 aligns across 8 bases. Germline V gene data show CDR1 as SGHAT and CDR2 as FQNNGV. The CDR3 totals 17 residues. J was trimmed by 0 bases and V by 3 bases; bases with no gene match: 8. CDR3 sequence reads: CASSFLKGQVSTDTQYF. In DNA, the CDR3 is TGTGCCAGCAGCTTCTTAAAGGGACAGGTCAGCACAGATACGCAGTATTTT.

The rearrangement joins TRBV6-2 or TRBV6-3 to TRBJ2-7, with TRBD1 identical over 8 bases. The ends lost 7 bases at V and 2 bases at J; junction bases unmatched: 10. CDR3 length: 15 residues. The germline V gene has CDR1 MNHEY and CDR2 SVGEGT. CDR3 protein: CASTNRDRFTYEQYF. The CDR3 DNA reads as TGTGCCAGCACTAACCGGGACAGGTTCACCTACGAGCAGTACTTC.

This clonotype has a handful of counts. The chain combines TRBV29-1 with TRBJ2-7; 9 bases match TRBD2. Trimming took 6 bases from V and 2 from J; bases not matched to a gene: 14. CDR3 size: 16 residues. CDR1 and CDR2 (germline): SQVTM, ANQGSEA. CDR3 DNA: TGCAGCGTCTTGACCTGGGGGGCTAGCGGGACCTACGAGCAGTACTTC. Translated: CSVLTWGASGTYEQYF.

This clonotype has only a few counts. The chain recombines TRBV5-6 with TRBJ1-5; maybe TRBD1 (6 bases). The germline gives CDR1 SGHDT, CDR2 YYEEEE. Trimming pared 2 bases from V and 0 bases from J, leaving 12 bases between. The CDR3 contains 16 residues. In nucleotides, the CDR3 is TGTGCCAGCAGCTTTCAGGGGATTTATAGCAATCAGCCCCAGCATTTT. This sequence encodes CASSFQGIYSNQPQHF.

The V call is TRBV4-1, the J call TRBJ2-1; 7 bases fit TRBD2. This CDR3 region has 16 residues. Germline V gene sequence: CDR1 MGHRA, CDR2 YSYEKL. V dropped 0 bases and J dropped 8; count of bases not matched to a gene: 10. CDR3 DNA: TGCGCCAGCAGCCAAGAAGGAGGGAGGGCCTTCGATGAGCAGTTCTTC. This encodes CASSQEGGRAFDEQFF.

The V call is TRBV6-5, the J call TRBJ2-5; D perhaps matches TRBD1 (5 bases). V was clipped by 3 bases and J by 4 bases, with 9 bases between them. Looked up from germline, CDR1 is MNHEY and CDR2 is SVGAGI. The CDR3 totals 13 residues. CDR3 protein: CASSYGARETQYF. The CDR3 nucleotides are TGTGCCAGCAGTTATGGGGCCCGAGAGACCCAGTACTTC.

The chain combines TRBV6-2 or TRBV6-3 with TRBJ1-2; D is undetermined. The V gene's germline CDR1 is MNHEY and CDR2 SVGEGT. V lost 2 bases and J lost 2, with 6 bases in between. This CDR3 is 13 amino acids long. CDR3 region: CASSYVTNYGYTF. In DNA, the CDR3 is TGTGCCAGCAGTTACGTCACCAACTATGGCTACACCTTC.

J is TRBJ2-1 and V is TRBV20-1; 16 nucleotides agree with TRBD2. J was trimmed by 8 bases and V by 3 bases; bases with no gene match: 4. Germline CDR1 is DFQATT and CDR2 is SNEGSKA (reference sequence). This CDR3 has 15 residues. The chain's CDR3 is CSARGLAGGIHEQFF. In nucleotides, the CDR3 is TGCAGTGCTAGGGGACTAGCGGGGGGGATTCATGAGCAGTTCTTC.